The rows below give T cell receptor beta chains drawn from one sample of a study of T-cell memory formation after mild COVID-19. TCRdb called the 5' RACE reads again in MiXCR, with one record for every CDR3 protein. The sample contains 250,000 or so distinct CDR3 sequences, more than 15% of which appear only once. The sequenced sample was PBMCs or a T cell subset sorted from them (not recorded which). These receptor sequences come from a man between 18 and 29 years old who had mild COVID-19 (a few samples of this study predate the infection). Cell type and time point are not known. Both conserved end residues are part of each CDR3. The D gene is left open where the match is weak. Rows may omit the clone size; those that give it use once, few, many or a size class.

D	V	J	size	CDR3	DNA
.	TRBV7-3	TRBJ1-2	few	CASSLGAATGYTF	TGTGCCAGCAGCTTGGGGGCGGCCACGGGCTACACCTTC
.	TRBV11-2	TRBJ2-2	.	CASSLRLDNTGELFF	TGTGCCAGCAGCCTTAGACTGGACAACACCGGGGAGCTGTTTTTT
.	TRBV4-2	TRBJ2-1	.	CASSQDTVVEQFF	TGTGCCAGCAGCCAAGATACTGTTGTTGAGCAGTTCTTC
TRBD2	TRBV7-9	TRBJ2-1	few	CASSRWTSGLSVDEQFF	TGTGCCAGCAGCCGGTGGACTAGCGGGCTTTCAGTGGATGAGCAGTTCTTC
TRBD2	TRBV4-3	TRBJ2-7	.	CASSQGPGTRRTDEQYF	TGCGCCAGCAGCCAAGGCCCCGGGACTAGGAGGACCGACGAGCAGTACTTC
.	TRBV7-2	TRBJ2-5	once	CASSLGSGRGTQYF	TGTGCCAGCAGCTTAGGTTCGGGTCGAGGGACCCAGTACTTC
.	TRBV5-6	TRBJ2-1	.	CASSLRPNEQFF	TGTGCCAGCAGCCTCAGACCCAATGAGCAGTTCTTC
TRBD1	TRBV10-2	TRBJ2-2	.	CASRDPGQGGTGELFF	TGCGCCAGCAGGGATCCGGGACAGGGGGGTACCGGGGAGCTGTTTTTT
TRBD1	TRBV11-2	TRBJ2-7	few	CASNQLQGFYEQYF	TGTGCCAGCAACCAATTACAGGGGTTTTACGAGCAGTACTTC
TRBD1	TRBV7-9	TRBJ2-1	few	CASSWDRGNEQFF	TGTGCCAGCTCGTGGGACAGGGGGAATGAGCAGTTCTTC
TRBD1	TRBV27	TRBJ1-4	.	CASSYGTGVGKLFF	TGTGCCAGCAGTTACGGGACAGGGGTCGGAAAACTGTTTTTT
TRBD1	TRBV20-1	TRBJ2-3	.	CSARDLRGTGSTDTQYF	TGCAGTGCTAGAGATCTAAGGGGGACAGGGAGCACAGATACGCAGTATTTT
.	TRBV9	TRBJ2-1	.	CASSVVTGPNEQFF	TGTGCCAGCAGCGTAGTGACCGGTCCCAATGAGCAGTTCTTC
.	TRBV9	TRBJ1-4	.	CASSVTTATNEKLFF	TGTGCCAGCAGCGTAACCACAGCAACTAATGAAAAACTGTTTTTT
.	TRBV11-2	TRBJ2-1	few	CASTRRGDSLDEQFF	TGTGCCAGCACCCGGCGGGGAGATAGTTTGGATGAGCAGTTCTTC
.	TRBV7-2	TRBJ2-5	few	CASSGWETQYF	TGTGCCAGCAGCGGTTGGGAGACCCAGTACTTC
.	TRBV18	TRBJ2-7	few	CASSPSRAGSYEQYF	TGTGCCAGCTCACCGTCGAGGGCAGGCTCCTACGAGCAGTACTTC
TRBD1	TRBV29-1	TRBJ1-2	.	CSVAGGQGPYGYTF	TGCAGCGTTGCGGGGGGACAGGGTCCCTATGGCTACACCTTC
.	TRBV9	TRBJ2-3	few	CASSVLEHTDTQYF	TGTGCCAGCAGCGTATTGGAACACACAGATACGCAGTATTTT
.	TRBV5-1	TRBJ1-1	.	CASSLDRMDTEAFF	TGCGCCAGCAGCTTGGACAGGATGGACACTGAAGCTTTCTTT
TRBD1	TRBV7-8	TRBJ1-5	.	CASGTGPYSNQPQHF	TGTGCCAGTGGGACAGGGCCTTATAGCAATCAGCCCCAGCATTTT
.	TRBV12-3/TRBV12-4	TRBJ1-5	.	CASREGGFRQPQHF	TGTGCCAGCAGAGAGGGCGGGTTTAGACAGCCCCAGCATTTT
TRBD1	TRBV5-1	TRBJ2-3	.	CASSWSLVGQGTDTQYF	TGCGCCAGCAGCTGGAGTTTAGTGGGACAGGGCACAGATACGCAGTATTTT
TRBD1	TRBV20-1	TRBJ2-1	.	CSGQGNNEQFF	TGCAGTGGACAGGGAAACAATGAGCAGTTCTTC
.	TRBV5-1	TRBJ2-5	few	CASSLVQGWGETQYF	TGCGCCAGCAGCTTGGTGCAGGGATGGGGAGAGACCCAGTACTTC
.	TRBV2	TRBJ2-2	few	CASSEHASLFF	TGTGCCAGCAGTGAACACGCGAGTCTGTTTTTT
.	TRBV6-2/TRBV6-3	TRBJ2-5	.	CASRSLRGARGETQYF	TGTGCCAGCAGATCATTGAGGGGAGCGCGAGGGGAGACCCAGTACTTC
.	TRBV6-5	TRBJ2-3	.	CASSSLQLATDTQYF	TGTGCCAGCAGTTCACTCCAACTTGCCACAGATACGCAGTATTTT
.	TRBV7-2	TRBJ1-2	.	CASSPRGNYGYTF	TGTGCCAGCAGCCCCCGGGGGAACTATGGCTACACCTTC
.	TRBV7-9	TRBJ2-1	.	CASSPSEVFDNEQFF	TGTGCCAGCAGTCCGTCCGAGGTATTTGACAATGAGCAGTTCTTC
TRBD2	TRBV7-2	TRBJ2-1	.	CASSVAGASYNEQFF	TGTGCCAGCAGCGTAGCGGGGGCCTCCTACAATGAGCAGTTCTTC
.	TRBV27	TRBJ2-1	.	CASSLAGAGNEQFF	TGTGCCAGCAGTTTAGCGGGGGCTGGCAATGAGCAGTTCTTC
TRBD2	TRBV20-1	TRBJ2-1	many	CSARVGGDEQFF	TGCAGTGCTAGAGTCGGGGGGGATGAGCAGTTCTTC
.	TRBV28	TRBJ1-2	.	CASRREGYGYTF	TGTGCCAGCAGGCGGGAAGGCTATGGCTACACCTTC
TRBD1	TRBV29-1	TRBJ1-2	few	CSVVPFNRAAYRDRGQMGYTF	TGCAGCGTCGTCCCCTTCAACCGAGCAGCCTACCGGGACAGGGGCCAAATGGGCTACACCTTC
TRBD2	TRBV20-1	TRBJ2-5	many	CSAERPRGGLGETQYF	TGCAGTGCCGAGAGGCCGCGGGGGGGCCTCGGAGAGACCCAGTACTTC
TRBD2	TRBV29-1	TRBJ2-2	few	CSGSAGGPTGELFF	TGCAGCGGCTCTGCGGGGGGGCCGACCGGGGAGCTGTTTTTT
TRBD1	TRBV24-1	TRBJ2-1	few	CATSDFRDRVGNEQFF	TGTGCCACCAGTGACTTTCGGGACAGGGTCGGAAATGAGCAGTTCTTC
.	TRBV9	TRBJ2-1	few	CASSVAVSAGKNEQFF	TGTGCCAGCAGCGTAGCGGTTTCGGCAGGGAAGAATGAGCAGTTCTTC
.	TRBV30	TRBJ2-5	few	CAWSVGGEETQYF	TGTGCCTGGAGTGTTGGCGGAGAAGAGACCCAGTACTTC
TRBD2	TRBV7-2	TRBJ2-3	.	CASPSGGGPTDTQYF	TGTGCCAGCCCCTCGGGGGGGGGACCCACAGATACGCAGTATTTT
.	TRBV20-1	TRBJ2-7	many	CSASDHYEQYF	TGCAGTGCTAGTGACCACTACGAGCAGTACTTC
.	TRBV20-1	TRBJ2-7	few	CSARDSQLYEQYF	TGCAGTGCTAGAGATTCCCAGCTCTACGAGCAGTACTTC